This passage covers 5 T cell receptor beta chains from one sample sequenced in a study of cytomegalovirus exposure and HLA in healthy donors. PCR used 60 Vbeta primers and 13 Jbeta primers. The protocol was immunoSEQ multiplex PCR, while the TCRdb copy is restricted to in-frame clones and leaves out a portion. The sample yields tens of thousands of clones, approximately 80% seen once. Sequenced input: PBMCs. These receptors were collected from a woman aged 25-40 years in good health and CMV-seronegative.

This clone has more than one count but fewer than ten. The chain is built from TRBV7-2 and TRBJ1-2; 7 bases are a match to TRBD1. Germline CDR1 reads SGHTA; CDR2 reads FQGNSA. V was clipped by 4 bases and J by 4 bases; unmatched bases: 6. The CDR3 runs to 14 residues. CDR3 region: CASSSGQMAYGYTF. For the CDR3, the DNA is TGTGCCAGCAGCTCGGGACAGATGGCCTATGGCTACACCTTC.

The chain links TRBV18 to TRBJ1-2; TRBD1 matches 10 bases. This CDR3 contains 18 residues. The V and J ends lost 3 bases and 5 bases, in that order; junction bases with no gene match: 15. In germline, CDR1 is KGHSH, CDR2 LQKENI. The CDR3 sequence is CASSPLPSPGQGIYGYTF. The CDR3 nucleotides are TGTGCCAGCTCACCTCTCCCCAGTCCGGGACAGGGGATTTATGGCTACACCTTC.

V usage is TRBV10-1 and J usage is TRBJ1-6, with D possibly being TRBD1 (6 bases). Looked up from germline, CDR1 is WNHNN and CDR2 is SYGVQD (reference sequence). Between the trimmed V and J ends, which lost 0 bases and 10 bases, there was a span of 10 bases. CDR3 length equals 14 residues. In DNA, the CDR3 is TGCGCCAGCAGTGAGTCGTCAGGGGAGTCACCCCTCCACTTT. This translates into CASSESSGESPLHF.

The chain recombines TRBV19 with TRBJ1-2; possible D gene TRBD1, 6 bases. Germline V gene sequence: CDR1 LNHDA, CDR2 SQIVND (reference sequence). Trimming pared 1 base from V and 1 base from J, leaving 19 bases between. This CDR3 comprises 18 residues. DNA for the CDR3: TGTGCCAGTAGTATAGGAAGAAGAGTCGCAGGGGTTAACTATGGCTACACCTTC. This encodes CASSIGRRVAGVNYGYTF.

This sequence joins TRBV4-3 and TRBJ1-1; D remains unclear. The V end was cut by 1 base, the J end by 1 base, with 28 bases between. The CDR3 is 21 amino acids. Germline CDR1 and CDR2: LGHNA and YSLEER. The CDR3 DNA follows: TGCGCCAGCAGCCAAGGCCCGGAATCGGTGGGAGACCGCCACGCGAACACTGAAGCTTTCTTT. Translated, it gives CASSQGPESVGDRHANTEAFF.